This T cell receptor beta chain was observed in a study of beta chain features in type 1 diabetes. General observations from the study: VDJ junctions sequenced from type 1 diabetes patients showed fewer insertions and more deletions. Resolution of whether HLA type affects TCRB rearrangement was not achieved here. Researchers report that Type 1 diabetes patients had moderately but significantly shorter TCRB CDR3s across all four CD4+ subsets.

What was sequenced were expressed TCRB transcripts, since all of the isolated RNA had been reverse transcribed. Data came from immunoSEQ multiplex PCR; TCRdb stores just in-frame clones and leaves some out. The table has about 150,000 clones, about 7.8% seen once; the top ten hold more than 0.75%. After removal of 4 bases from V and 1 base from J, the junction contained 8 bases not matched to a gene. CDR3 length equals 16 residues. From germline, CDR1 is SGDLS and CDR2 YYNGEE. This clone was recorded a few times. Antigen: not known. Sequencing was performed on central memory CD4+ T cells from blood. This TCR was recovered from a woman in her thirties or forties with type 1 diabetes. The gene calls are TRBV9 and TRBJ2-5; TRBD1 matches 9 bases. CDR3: CASSPKDRGFQETQYF. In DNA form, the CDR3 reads TGTGCCAGCAGCCCGAAGGACAGGGGCTTCCAAGAGACCCAGTACTTC.